The 28 T cell receptor beta chains below come from one sample, sequenced in a study of blood T cell repertoires in COVID-19. Profiled with immunoSEQ multiplex PCR; TCRdb holds only in-frame clones, not every one. Seen here are about 58,000 clones, more than 80% observed once, and the top ten hold under 35%. Sequenced: peripheral blood. These receptors all come from a man aged 55 to 70 with COVID-19, enrolled during active disease.

This chain uses TRBV2 with TRBJ2-7; no firm D call. V lost 4 bases, J lost 1 base, and 8 bases lay in between. The CDR3 extends over 13 amino acids. Germline V lookup: CDR1 SNHLY, CDR2 FYNNEI. CDR3 sequence (DNA): TGTGCCAGCAGTGCGACACGGTCCTACGAGCAGTACTTC. Its translation is CASSATRSYEQYF.

The chain carries TRBV3-1 (or the pseudogene TRBV3-2) and TRBJ2-7; D is unclear. This CDR3 is 15 amino acids long. Germline V gene lookup returns CDR1 LGHDT and CDR2 YNNKEL (reference sequence). V was clipped by 1 base and J by 2 bases, with 12 bases between them. The CDR3 coding sequence is TGTGCCAGCAGCCAAGGGTCTGGCTTCGCCTACGAGCAGTACTTC. Translated, it gives CASSQGSGFAYEQYF.

The rearrangement joins TRBV4-3 to TRBJ2-1; tentative D call: TRBD2 (5 bases). Germline CDR1 and CDR2: LGHNA and YSLEER. Trimming removed 0 bases from V and 5 bases from J, with 14 bases in between. The CDR3 contains 16 residues. The CDR3 nucleotides read TGCGCCAGCAGCCAAGAACCTAGCAAGGCCCACAATGAGCAGTTCTTC. It translates to CASSQEPSKAHNEQFF.

In this sample, this clone turned up once. The rearrangement joins TRBV19 to TRBJ2-3, with D tentatively TRBD1 (6 bases). Trimming shortened V by 1 base and J by 6 bases, and 11 bases separated the two germline ends. CDR1 is LNHDA, CDR2 SQIVND, per germline (reference sequence). The CDR3 is made up of 14 amino acids. CDR3 sequence: CASSIVAGADTQYF. CDR3 nucleotide sequence: TGTGCCAGTAGTATAGTAGCAGGGGCGGATACGCAGTATTTT.

This chain uses TRBV5-1 with TRBJ1-2; D possibly corresponds to TRBD1 (6 bases). The CDR3 totals 11 residues. The germline CDR1 and CDR2 sequences are SGHRS and YFSETQ. V lost 0 bases and J 10 bases, leaving 7 bases between the germline ends. This CDR3 reads CASSLDRDYTF. Here the CDR3 DNA reads TGCGCCAGCAGCTTGGACAGGGACTACACCTTC.

The chain recombines TRBV18 with TRBJ1-2, with D perhaps TRBD1 (6 bases). The V gene's germline CDR1 is KGHSH and CDR2 LQKENI. This CDR3 has 14 amino acids. The ends were cut back, 0 bases at V and 4 bases at J, with 9 bases in the middle. The CDR3 DNA is TGTGCCAGCTCACCACCCGGGACAAGCTATGGCTACACCTTC. It codes for CASSPPGTSYGYTF. Full variable domain (rest looked up from reference TRBV18 and TRBJ1-2): NAGVMQNPRHLVRRRGQEARLRCSPMKGHSHVYWYRQLPEEGLKFMVYLQKENIIDESGMPKERFSAEFPKEGPSILRIQQVVRGDSAAYFCASSPPGTSYGYTFGSGTRLTVV.

This sequence joins TRBV7-9 and TRBJ1-4, with 7 bases fitting TRBD1. J was trimmed by 3 bases and V by 3 bases; bases with no gene match: 4. Per germline, CDR1 SEHNR and CDR2 FQNEAQ (reference sequence). The CDR3 has 15 residues. In DNA form, the CDR3 reads TGTGCCAGCAGCTTGTTTGGGACAGCTAATGAAAAACTGTTTTTT. This gives the protein CASSLFGTANEKLFF.

The V call is TRBV23-1, the J call TRBJ1-1; 7 bases agree with TRBD1. TRBV23-1 is treated as an ORF (open reading frame) with a function not yet certain. Trimming took 0 bases from V and 1 from J; bases not matched to a gene: 11. The CDR3 length is 18 residues. Here the CDR3 DNA reads TGCGCCAGCAGTCAATCCCCAGGGGGTTATGACAGGAACACTGAAGCTTTCTTT. Translating it yields CASSQSPGGYDRNTEAFF.

This chain joins TRBV13 and TRBJ1-1, with D maybe TRBD1 (5 bases). The V end lost 0 bases, the J end lost 4 bases, and 9 bases lay between the germline ends. The CDR3 length is 14 residues. CDR1 PRHDT and CDR2 FYEKMQ come from the germline V gene (reference sequence). The DNA for the CDR3 is TGTGCCAGCAGCTTAGGCGGCGGGACCACTGAAGCTTTCTTT. This sequence encodes CASSLGGGTTEAFF. Using reference TRBV13 and TRBJ1-1 for the parts outside the CDR3, the full variable domain is AAGVIQSPRHLIKEKRETATLKCYPIPRHDTVYWYQQGPGQDPQFLISFYEKMQSDKGSIPDRFSAQQFSDYHSELNMSSLELGDSALYFCASSLGGGTTEAFFGQGTRLTVV.

The genes are TRBV19 and TRBJ1-4, with 7 bases aligning to TRBD1. This CDR3 is built from 15 residues. Germline V gives CDR1 LNHDA, CDR2 SQIVND (reference sequence). V lost 5 bases and J lost 4; bases outside the gene matches: 7. The CDR3 nucleotides read TGTGCCAGTAGTCCCCGGGACAGTGATAATGAAAAACTGTTTTTT. Residues: CASSPRDSDNEKLFF.

This clone was detected a few times. This chain connects TRBV5-5 to TRBJ2-7, with 7 bases matching TRBD1. Unmatched junction bases numbered 6, after V lost 0 bases and J lost 0 bases. The CDR3 has 16 amino acids. Germline V CDR1 and CDR2: SGHKS, YYEKEE (reference sequence). The CDR3 sequence is CASSLGQGRGSYEQYF. The CDR3 region has the DNA TGTGCCAGCAGCTTGGGACAGGGAAGGGGCTCCTACGAGCAGTACTTC.

The chain uses TRBV14 and TRBJ2-5; perhaps TRBD1 as D (5 bases). The CDR3 sequence is 14 residues long. V was pared by 1 base and J by 4 bases, with 10 bases between. Looked up from germline, CDR1 is SGHDN and CDR2 is FVKESK. The CDR3 coding sequence is TGTGCCAGCAGCCAAGTGTTAAGGGGAGAGACCCAGTACTTC. Its translation is CASSQVLRGETQYF.

The chain couples TRBV19 to TRBJ1-1; D is perhaps TRBD1 (6 bases). The CDR3 loop spans 14 amino acids. The ends were cut back, 5 bases at V and 1 base at J, with 11 bases in the middle. From germline, CDR1 is LNHDA and CDR2 SQIVND (reference sequence). This CDR3 is CASSARQENTEAFF. DNA of the CDR3: TGTGCCAGTAGTGCACGACAGGAGAACACTGAAGCTTTCTTT. Based on the CDR3 plus reference TRBV19 and TRBJ1-1, the full variable domain is DGGITQSPKYLFRKEGQNVTLSCEQNLNHDAMYWYRQDPGQGLRLIYYSQIVNDFQKGDIAEGYSVSREKKESFPLTVTSAQKNPTAFYLCASSARQENTEAFFGQGTRLTVV.

The gene calls are TRBV11-2 and TRBJ2-3; 12 bases match TRBD2. The CDR3 covers 19 residues. V shed 2 bases and J 4 bases; nucleotides not matched to a gene: 13. Germline loops: CDR1 SGHAT, CDR2 FQNNGV. The CDR3 DNA reads as TGTGCCAGCAGCTTATTATCACTAGCGGGGGGCGTGTATCCAGATACGCAGTATTTT. It yields the protein CASSLLSLAGGVYPDTQYF.

This chain links TRBV5-4 with TRBJ2-3; unclear D gene. The CDR3 runs 13 residues. Deletions cut 4 bases from V and 4 bases from J, with 10 bases between. Germline CDR1 and CDR2: SGHNT and YYREEE (reference sequence). Here the CDR3 DNA reads TGTGCCAGCAGCACGATGGGCGCAGATACGCAGTATTTT. Protein product: CASSTMGADTQYF. Full variable domain (remainder filled in from reference TRBV5-4 and TRBJ2-3): ETGVTQSPTHLIKTRGQQVTLRCSSQSGHNTVSWYQQALGQGPQFIFQYYREEENGRGNFPPRFSGLQFPNYSSELNVNALELDDSALYLCASSTMGADTQYFGPGTRLTVL.

This rearrangement joins TRBV19 to TRBJ1-5; D is undetermined. V was cut by 3 bases and J by 1 base, with 10 bases left in between. Germline-derived CDR1 and CDR2 are LNHDA and SQIVND (reference sequence). The CDR3 loop spans 15 amino acids. Written as DNA, the CDR3 is TGTGCCAGTAGTATCCGGACGGGGAGCAATCAGCCCCAGCATTTT. Amino acids: CASSIRTGSNQPQHF.

This chain connects TRBV3-1 (or the pseudogene TRBV3-2) to TRBJ2-5, with TRBD2 matching over 10 bases. This CDR3 spans 19 amino acids. Per germline, CDR1 LGHDT and CDR2 YNNKEL (reference sequence). V was pared by 4 bases and J by 1 base, with 15 bases of the junction left unmatched. CDR3 nucleotides: TGTGCCAGCAGCCCCCCCGGAGCGGGGGGGGCGGTACTCCAAGAGACCCAGTACTTC. Amino acids: CASSPPGAGGAVLQETQYF.

With respect to this clone: Mismatch with germline at one junction end may stem from a read error. The chain couples TRBV7-7 to TRBJ2-5; D remains ambiguous. The CDR3 has 12 residues. CDR1 is SSHAT, CDR2 FNYEAQ, per germline (reference sequence). Here the CDR3 reads CASSPPAGTQYF. For the CDR3, the DNA is TGTGCTAGCAGCCCCCCCGCAGGGACCCAGTACTTC.

A few counts support this clone. The rearrangement uses TRBV7-3 and TRBJ2-7; the match to TRBD1 covers 8 bases. V was clipped by 4 bases and J by 5 bases; unmatched bases: 10. The CDR3 consists of 15 residues. Germline loops: CDR1 SGHTA, CDR2 FQGTGA. CDR3 loop: CASSSWKGQGHEQYF. CDR3 DNA: TGTGCCAGCAGCTCCTGGAAAGGACAGGGCCACGAGCAGTACTTC.

To note about this clone: With a far larger clone one base away, a read error is the likely cause. Different DNA sequences within this sample yield the same CDR3. The CDR3 nucleotides are TGTGCCAGCAGCTTGGGAGGGGGGGGGAGGGCCCTCCCTGGGTATTTT. It yields the protein CASSLGGGGRALPGYF. V and J are TRBV5-5 and TRBJ2-3; TRBD2 is a possible D gene (7 bases). V lost 0 bases and J 14 bases, leaving 25 bases between the germline ends. The CDR3 covers 16 residues. CDR1 and CDR2 (germline): SGHKS, YYEKEE (reference sequence). The whole variable domain, remainder taken from reference TRBV5-5 and TRBJ2-3, is DAGVTQSPTHLIKTRGQQVTLRCSPISGHKSVSWYQQVLGQGPQFIFQYYEKEERGRGNFPDRFSARQFPNYSSELNVNALLLGDSALYLCASSLGGGGRALPGYFGPGTRLTVL.

The rearrangement uses TRBV18 and TRBJ1-1; D call uncertain. V lost 2 bases, J lost 4 bases, and 11 bases lay in between. The CDR3 has 14 amino acids. Germline CDR1 KGHSH, CDR2 LQKENI. The CDR3 loop reads CASSPTTGFTEAFF. CDR3 in DNA: TGTGCCAGCTCACCAACAACGGGTTTCACTGAAGCTTTCTTT.

J is TRBJ2-3 and V is TRBV4-2; 7 bases fit TRBD2. CDR3 length equals 17 residues. J was trimmed by 1 base and V by 0 bases; bases with no gene match: 7. The germline gives CDR1 LGHNA, CDR2 YNFKEQ. This chain's CDR3 is CASSQDASGMGTDTQYF. The CDR3 DNA follows: TGTGCCAGCAGCCAAGATGCGAGCGGGATGGGCACAGATACGCAGTATTTT.

V and J are TRBV10-3 and TRBJ2-7, with TRBD2 matching over 8 bases. The CDR3 has 18 residues. V was pared by 2 bases and J by 2 bases, with 14 bases of the junction left unmatched. Germline loops: CDR1 ENHRY, CDR2 SYGVKD. The CDR3 sequence: CAISERYLTSGVAYEQYF. Written as DNA, the CDR3 is TGTGCCATCAGTGAGCGTTACTTAACTAGCGGAGTTGCCTACGAGCAGTACTTC.

The rearrangement uses TRBV5-6 and TRBJ1-5; 10 bases line up with TRBD1. The CDR3 has 15 amino acids. Looked up from germline, CDR1 is SGHDT and CDR2 is YYEEEE. Trimming took 3 bases from V and 7 from J; bases not matched to a gene: 7. The CDR3 DNA reads as TGTGCCAGCAGCTCGACAGGGGGCGCGAGACAGCCCCAGCATTTT. Protein product: CASSSTGGARQPQHF.

The chain links TRBV16 to TRBJ1-2; 8 positions match TRBD1. V trimming: 4 bases; J trimming: 3 bases; junction bases outside the gene matches: 7. Germline lookup yields CDR1 KGHSY and CDR2 FQNENV. The CDR3 consists of 15 residues. CDR3 coding DNA: TGTGCCAGCAGCCGAGTACCGACAGGGGACTATGGCTACACCTTC. It translates to CASSRVPTGDYGYTF.

The V gene is TRBV6-5, the J gene TRBJ2-1, with D maybe TRBD2 (6 bases). The CDR3 contains 15 residues. Germline CDR1 reads MNHEY; CDR2 reads SVGAGI. Trimming removed 4 bases at V and 7 bases at J, with 17 bases between. The CDR3 loop is CASSSSREMTNEQFF. The CDR3 region has the DNA TGTGCCAGCAGTTCCTCCCGGGAGATGACGAATGAGCAGTTCTTC.

This chain joins TRBV30 and TRBJ2-3; the match to TRBD2 covers 7 bases. The CDR3 is 15 residues long. Germline V gene sequence: CDR1 GTSNPN, CDR2 SVGIG (reference sequence). With V trimmed by 0 bases and J by 5 bases, 8 bases remained unmatched. This CDR3 reads CAWSVWRGRIDTQYF. DNA for the CDR3: TGTGCCTGGAGTGTATGGCGCGGGAGAATAGATACGCAGTATTTT.

The rearrangement links TRBV2 to TRBJ1-5, with D perhaps matching TRBD1 (6 bases). The CDR3 has 14 residues. V lost 7 bases to trimming and J lost 3 bases, with 13 bases between them. CDR1 and CDR2 from the germline V gene are SNHLY and FYNNEI. This CDR3 reads CASMAGADNQPQHF. The CDR3 bases are TGTGCCAGCATGGCAGGGGCGGACAATCAGCCCCAGCATTTT.